This passage covers 11 T cell receptor beta chains from one sample sequenced in a study of shared clonotypes between healthy human individuals (dated by TCRdb to 2020 to 2022). Libraries were prepared through the immunoSEQ multiplex PCR assay. TCRdb re-hosts the immuneACCESS table, in-frame sequences only. Its copies lack some clones; in the studies checked, an unresolved V gene accounts for under half of them, and the cause for the rest is not known. This sample gives fewer than 200,000 clones in total; around 63% of them show up just once. The ten largest clonotypes hold 8% to 13% of the sample. The sample consisted of memory CD4+ T cells sorted from blood. The sample's cell subset or site, from its label and the paper: CD45RA-negative fraction. Receptors were obtained from a young man in good health.

The V gene is TRBV7-7, the J gene TRBJ2-2; unclear D gene. The germline gives CDR1 SSHAT, CDR2 FNYEAQ (reference sequence). The V gene lost 2 bases and the J gene lost 6 bases, with 10 bases spanning the gap. The CDR3 contains 14 residues. The CDR3 sequence: CASSLSPSAGELFF. DNA for the CDR3: TGTGCCAGCAGCTTATCCCCCTCGGCCGGGGAGCTGTTTTTT.

This clone was detected ten times or more. The V call is TRBV7-2, the J call TRBJ2-3, with TRBD2 matching over 10 bases. The length of the CDR3 is 16 residues. V dropped 2 bases and J dropped 5; count of bases not matched to a gene: 7. Germline CDR1 and CDR2: SGHTA and FQGNSA. CDR3 coding DNA: TGTGCCAGCAGCTTATTTCCTAGCGGGGGCCAAGATACGCAGTATTTT. Amino acid sequence: CASSLFPSGGQDTQYF.

The rearrangement links TRBV10-3 to TRBJ2-2; the D gene could be TRBD1 or TRBD2 (7 bases each). Between the trimmed V and J ends, which lost 10 bases and 1 base, there was a span of 13 bases. Germline assignment: CDR1 ENHRY and CDR2 SYGVKD. This CDR3 has 14 residues. As DNA, the CDR3 is TGTGCCACCAGGGGGGGACTGAACACCGGGGAGCTGTTTTTT. This sequence encodes CATRGGLNTGELFF.

CDR3 bases: TGCGCCAGCAGCTTGGCCAGGGAATCCTACGAGCAGTACTTC. Residues: CASSLARESYEQYF. The chain combines TRBV5-1 with TRBJ2-7, with a possible D match to TRBD1 (5 bases). The CDR3 extends over 14 amino acids. Germline V gives CDR1 SGHRS, CDR2 YFSETQ. The V and J ends lost 0 bases and 1 base respectively, with 8 bases between them. The full variable domain, with the rest looked up from reference TRBV5-1 and TRBJ2-7, is KAGVTQTPRYLIKTRGQQVTLSCSPISGHRSVSWYQQTPGQGLQFLFEYFSETQRNKGNFPGRFSGRQFSNSRSEMNVSTLELGDSALYLCASSLARESYEQYFGPGTRLTVT.

A remark on this clone: A clone one base away is much larger, so this may be a read error. Here the CDR3 DNA reads TGTGCCAGCAGCTTACAGGGCTACGAGCAGTACTTC. It translates to CASSLQGYEQYF. The genes are TRBV28 and TRBJ2-7, with D perhaps TRBD1 (6 bases). V lost 6 bases to trimming and J lost 3 bases, with 9 bases between them. CDR3 length: 12 amino acids. The germline CDR1 and CDR2 sequences are MDHEN and SYDVKM.

With regard to this clone: An end of the junction does not agree with germline; a read error may underlie this. V is TRBV29-1 and J is TRBJ2-4; perhaps TRBD1 as D (6 bases). Per germline, CDR1 SQVTM and CDR2 ANQGSEA. The CDR3 is 16 residues long. The CDR3 DNA sequence: TGCAGCGTCGAAGGAACCTCACAGGGTTCCAAAAACATTCAGTACTTC. Protein sequence: CSVEGTSQGSKNIQYF.

The chain uses TRBV7-2 and TRBJ1-2; D is undetermined. This CDR3 is 12 amino acids long. The germline V and J ends were trimmed by 5 bases and 5 bases, with 9 bases remaining between them. Germline CDR1 SGHTA, CDR2 FQGNSA. The CDR3 protein is CASSPDGYGYTF. Here the CDR3 DNA reads TGTGCCAGCAGCCCCGACGGGTATGGCTACACCTTC. The full variable domain, in which reference TRBV7-2 and TRBJ1-2 provide the parts outside the CDR3, is GAGVSQSPSNKVTEKGKDVELRCDPISGHTALYWYRQSLGQGLEFLIYFQGNSAPDKSGLPSDRFSAERTGGSVSTLTIQRTQQEDSAVYLCASSPDGYGYTFGSGTRLTVV.

This clone was detected only a few times. The V and J genes are TRBV5-1 and TRBJ2-3; D unresolved. Trimming took off 0 bases at V and 7 bases at J, with 12 bases between the two ends. Germline-derived CDR1 and CDR2 are SGHRS and YFSETQ. CDR3 length: 14 amino acids. CDR3 DNA: TGCGCCAGCAGCTTGGACGTTGGAAGTAATACGCAGTATTTT. Its protein product is CASSLDVGSNTQYF.

As concerns this clone: One end of the junction fails to match germline, which may point to a read error. Other nucleotide sequences from this sample produce the same CDR3. The chain uses TRBV18 and TRBJ2-2; 7 nucleotides agree with TRBD1. Per the germline V gene, CDR1 is KGHSH and CDR2 is LQKENI. CDR3 length: 15 amino acids. The CDR3 loop is CASSPIQGNTGELFF. DNA for the CDR3: TGTGCCAGCTCACCAATACAGGGGAACACCGGGGAACTGTTTTTT.

This clone was observed a single time. V is TRBV7-9 and J is TRBJ2-7; no reliable D call. The CDR3 length is 15 residues. CDR1 and CDR2 (germline): SEHNR, FQNEAQ (reference sequence). V lost 1 base and J lost 3, with 13 bases in between. The CDR3 nucleotides read TGTGCCAGCAGCTTAGAGGGCGGAGCCTACTACGAGCAGTACTTC. Residues: CASSLEGGAYYEQYF.

The gene calls are TRBV11-2 and TRBJ2-7; no clear D. Trimming shortened V by 3 bases and J by 1 base, and 4 bases separated the two germline ends. In germline, CDR1 is SGHAT, CDR2 FQNNGV. This CDR3 is built from 12 residues. The CDR3: CASSFSSYEQYF. As DNA, the CDR3 is TGTGCCAGCAGCTTTAGTTCCTACGAGCAGTACTTC. Full variable domain (missing parts from reference TRBV11-2 and TRBJ2-7): EAGVAQSPRYKIIEKRQSVAFWCNPISGHATLYWYQQILGQGPKLLIQFQNNGVVDDSQLPKDRFSAERLKGVDSTLKIQPAKLEDSAVYLCASSFSSYEQYFGPGTRLTVT.